The rows below give T cell receptor beta chains drawn from one sample of a study of cytomegalovirus exposure and HLA in healthy donors. Clones were sequenced by immunoSEQ multiplex PCR, and TCRdb holds only the in-frame ones, with some missing. The top ten clones hold roughly 0.58% of a sample with hundreds of thousands of clones, approximately 82% of them seen once. Sequenced material: PBMCs. The receptors derive from a woman in her thirties or forties in good health and CMV-seronegative. The CDR3 runs from the conserved cysteine through the conserved F or W. The D gene is left open where the match is weak. Clone size is not always given. Where it is, it says once, few, many or a class for expanded clones.

NA	NA	TRBV19	TRBJ2-3	CASSFRVYTDTQYF	TGTGCCAGTAGTTTCCGGGTGTACACAGATACGCAGTATTTT
TRBD1	NA	TRBV6-1	TRBJ1-2	CASSDGQELYGYTF	TGTGCCAGCAGTGACGGACAGGAACTCTATGGCTACACCTTC
NA	NA	TRBV7-9	TRBJ2-5	CASSFKPGTGRETQYF	TGTGCCAGCAGCTTCAAGCCGGGAACAGGGAGAGAGACCCAGTACTTC
TRBD2	NA	TRBV6-6	TRBJ2-1	CASNPPGGNEQFF	TGTGCCAGCAACCCACCGGGGGGCAATGAGCAGTTCTTC
NA	NA	TRBV6-1	TRBJ2-5	CASGRAGETQYF	TGTGCCAGCGGTAGGGCGGGAGAGACCCAGTACTTC
TRBD2	NA	TRBV4-2	TRBJ2-3	CASSQGGSGGSDTQYF	TGTGCCAGCAGCCAAGGTGGTAGCGGGGGATCAGATACGCAGTATTTT
NA	NA	TRBV5-8	TRBJ1-5	CASSLTANQPQHF	TGTGCCAGCAGCTTGACAGCCAATCAGCCCCAGCATTTT
NA	NA	TRBV18	TRBJ2-7	CASSPTLGNPGEQYF	TGTGCCAGCTCACCAACCTTGGGCAATCCCGGCGAGCAGTACTTC
TRBD1	once	TRBV7-8	TRBJ1-5	CASSLLEGASNQPQHF	TGTGCCAGCAGCTTATTGGAGGGGGCCAGCAATCAGCCCCAGCATTTT
NA	NA	TRBV5-1	TRBJ2-7	CASSSMGLDSPSSYEQYF	TGCGCCAGCAGCTCAATGGGCCTAGACAGCCCAAGTTCCTACGAGCAGTACTTC
NA	NA	TRBV28	TRBJ1-2	CASSIPSTGAYGYTF	TGTGCCAGCAGTATACCCTCGACAGGCGCCTATGGCTACACCTTC
NA	NA	TRBV6-1	TRBJ1-4	CASSGQLTNEKLFF	TGTGCCAGCAGCGGACAGCTAACTAATGAAAAACTGTTTTTT
TRBD1	NA	TRBV5-1	TRBJ2-7	CASSWGTGTYEQYF	TGCGCCAGCAGTTGGGGGACAGGGACCTACGAGCAGTACTTC
TRBD1	NA	TRBV27	TRBJ2-2	CASSLDRGLRELFF	TGTGCCAGCAGTCTGGACAGGGGTCTTCGGGAGCTGTTTTTT
TRBD1	NA	TRBV7-6	TRBJ1-4	CASSLNTGGEEKLFF	TGTGCCAGCAGCTTAAATACAGGGGGCGAGGAAAAACTGTTTTTT
TRBD1	NA	TRBV5-4	TRBJ1-6	CASSQDPGQGNSPLHF	TGCGCCAGCAGCCAAGATCCCGGACAGGGGAATTCACCCCTCCACTTT
TRBD1	NA	TRBV30	TRBJ1-1	CAWRATGGWTEAFF	TGTGCCTGGAGAGCGACAGGGGGATGGACTGAAGCTTTCTTT
TRBD2	NA	TRBV5-8	TRBJ2-2	CASSLRGGPRYDTGELFF	TGTGCCAGCAGCTTGCGGGGGGGGCCAAGGTACGACACCGGGGAGCTGTTTTTT
TRBD1	once	TRBV11-3	TRBJ2-2	CASSLDIRDRVGTGELFF	TGTGCCAGCAGCTTAGATATCCGGGACAGGGTGGGCACCGGGGAGCTGTTTTTT
NA	NA	TRBV30	TRBJ1-2	CAWSVGGGDYGYTF	TGTGCCTGGAGTGTAGGAGGGGGGGACTATGGCTACACCTTC
NA	NA	TRBV11-3	TRBJ1-4	CASSQDGLGEKLFF	TGTGCCAGCAGCCAGGACGGACTGGGGGAAAAACTGTTTTTT
NA	NA	TRBV15	TRBJ2-1	CATSRDNGLARNEQFF	TGTGCCACCAGCAGAGATAACGGTCTAGCTAGGAATGAGCAGTTCTTC
NA	NA	TRBV5-1	TRBJ2-7	CASSLDGSSYEQYF	TGCGCCAGCAGCTTGGACGGGAGCTCCTACGAGCAGTACTTC
TRBD1	few	TRBV2	TRBJ1-3	CASSVNPGQGGSTIYF	TGTGCCAGCAGTGTAAACCCGGGACAGGGGGGGAGCACCATATATTTT
NA	once	TRBV6-5	TRBJ2-3	CASSYYSPSRRTQYF	TGTGCCAGCAGTTACTACAGCCCCAGTCGTCGTACGCAGTATTTT
TRBD2	NA	TRBV28	TRBJ2-5	CASSLIGGQETQYF	TGTGCCAGCAGTTTGATCGGGGGGCAAGAGACCCAGTACTTC
NA	NA	TRBV4-2	TRBJ2-1	CASSQDRLDWENEQFF	TGTGCCAGCAGCCAAGATCGACTAGATTGGGAGAATGAGCAGTTCTTC
NA	NA	TRBV28	TRBJ1-5	CASSETQGSDQPQHF	TGTGCCAGCTCAGAAACACAGGGATCCGATCAGCCCCAGCATTTT
NA	once	TRBV5-6	TRBJ1-5	CASSLGSGVRNQPQHF	TGTGCCAGCAGCTTGGGCTCCGGGGTGCGTAATCAGCCCCAGCATTTT
TRBD1	NA	TRBV5-1	TRBJ1-3	CASSLTTGGDTIYF	TGCGCCAGCAGCTTAACGACAGGGGGGGACACCATATATTTT
NA	NA	TRBV6-5	TRBJ2-3	CASSYKAPDTDTQYF	TGTGCCAGCAGTTACAAAGCCCCCGACACAGATACGCAGTATTTT
NA	NA	TRBV6-5	TRBJ1-2	CASRKALEANYGYTF	TGTGCCAGCAGAAAAGCCCTAGAAGCTAACTATGGCTACACCTTC
NA	NA	TRBV11-2	TRBJ1-1	CASSLRYGGAEAFF	TGTGCCAGCAGCCTTAGATATGGGGGGGCTGAAGCTTTCTTT
TRBD2	NA	TRBV19	TRBJ2-3	CASSPSGLPTDTQYF	TGTGCCAGTAGTCCCTCGGGACTACCCACAGATACGCAGTATTTT
TRBD1	once	TRBV6-5	TRBJ2-7	CASSYSQGAREQYF	TGTGCCAGCAGTTACTCTCAGGGGGCTCGCGAGCAGTACTTC
NA	NA	TRBV2	TRBJ2-1	CASSEQGGVSEQFF	TGTGCCAGCAGTGAACAGGGGGGAGTGAGTGAGCAGTTCTTC
TRBD1	once	TRBV29-1	TRBJ1-5	CSALQGWDQPQHF	TGCAGCGCCCTACAGGGGTGGGATCAGCCCCAGCATTTT
NA	NA	TRBV29-1	TRBJ1-2	CSVGTGALREYGYPF	NA
NA	NA	TRBV19	TRBJ1-1	CASSIGGSEAFF	TGTGCCAGTAGTATTGGGGGGTCCGAAGCTTTCTTT
TRBD2	NA	TRBV5-4	TRBJ2-5	CASSLAGAQETQYF	TGTGCCAGCAGCTTAGCGGGGGCCCAAGAGACCCAGTACTTC